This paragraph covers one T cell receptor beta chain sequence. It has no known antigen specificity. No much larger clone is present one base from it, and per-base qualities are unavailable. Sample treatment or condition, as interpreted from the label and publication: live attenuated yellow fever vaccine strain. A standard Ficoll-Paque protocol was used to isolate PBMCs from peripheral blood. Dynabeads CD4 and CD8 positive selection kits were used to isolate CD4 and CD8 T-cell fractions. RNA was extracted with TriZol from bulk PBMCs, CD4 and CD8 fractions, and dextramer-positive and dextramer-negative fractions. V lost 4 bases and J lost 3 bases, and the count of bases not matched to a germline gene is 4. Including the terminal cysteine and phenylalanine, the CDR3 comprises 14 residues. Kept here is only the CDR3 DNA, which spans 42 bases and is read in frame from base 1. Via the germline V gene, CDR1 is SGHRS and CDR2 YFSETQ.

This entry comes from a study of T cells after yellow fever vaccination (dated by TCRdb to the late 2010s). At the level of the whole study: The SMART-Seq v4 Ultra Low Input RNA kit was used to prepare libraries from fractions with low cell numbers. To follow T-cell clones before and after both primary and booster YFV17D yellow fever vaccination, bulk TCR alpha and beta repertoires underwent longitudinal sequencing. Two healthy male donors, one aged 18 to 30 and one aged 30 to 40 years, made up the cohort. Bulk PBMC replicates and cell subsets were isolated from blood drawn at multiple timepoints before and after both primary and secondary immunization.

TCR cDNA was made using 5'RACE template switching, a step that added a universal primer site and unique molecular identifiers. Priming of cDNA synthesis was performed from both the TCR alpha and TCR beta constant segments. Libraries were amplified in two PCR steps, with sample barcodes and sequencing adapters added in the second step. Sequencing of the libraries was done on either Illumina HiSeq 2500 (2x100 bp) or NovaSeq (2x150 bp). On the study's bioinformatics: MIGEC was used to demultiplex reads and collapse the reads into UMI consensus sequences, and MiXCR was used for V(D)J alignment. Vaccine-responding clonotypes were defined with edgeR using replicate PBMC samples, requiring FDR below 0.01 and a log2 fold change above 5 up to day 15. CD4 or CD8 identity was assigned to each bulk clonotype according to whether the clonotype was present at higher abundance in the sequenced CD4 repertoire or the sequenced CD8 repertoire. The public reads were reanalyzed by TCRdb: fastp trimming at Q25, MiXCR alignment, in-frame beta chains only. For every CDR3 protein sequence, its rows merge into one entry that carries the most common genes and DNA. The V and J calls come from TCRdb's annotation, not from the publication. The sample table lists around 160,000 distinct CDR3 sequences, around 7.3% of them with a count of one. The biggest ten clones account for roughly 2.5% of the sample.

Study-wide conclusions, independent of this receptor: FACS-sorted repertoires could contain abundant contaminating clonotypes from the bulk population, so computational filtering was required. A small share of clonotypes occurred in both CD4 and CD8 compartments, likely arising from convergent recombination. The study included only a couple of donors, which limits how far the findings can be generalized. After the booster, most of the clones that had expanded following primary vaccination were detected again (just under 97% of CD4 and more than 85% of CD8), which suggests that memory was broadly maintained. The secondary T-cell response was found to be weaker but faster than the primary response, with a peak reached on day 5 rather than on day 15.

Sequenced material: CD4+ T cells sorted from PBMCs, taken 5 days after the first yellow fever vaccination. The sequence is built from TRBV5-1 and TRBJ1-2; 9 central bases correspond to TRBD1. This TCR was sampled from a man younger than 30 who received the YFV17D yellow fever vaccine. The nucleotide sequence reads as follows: TGCGCCAGCAGCCCGGGACAGGGTGACTATGGCTACACCTTC. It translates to CASSPGQGDYGYTF.